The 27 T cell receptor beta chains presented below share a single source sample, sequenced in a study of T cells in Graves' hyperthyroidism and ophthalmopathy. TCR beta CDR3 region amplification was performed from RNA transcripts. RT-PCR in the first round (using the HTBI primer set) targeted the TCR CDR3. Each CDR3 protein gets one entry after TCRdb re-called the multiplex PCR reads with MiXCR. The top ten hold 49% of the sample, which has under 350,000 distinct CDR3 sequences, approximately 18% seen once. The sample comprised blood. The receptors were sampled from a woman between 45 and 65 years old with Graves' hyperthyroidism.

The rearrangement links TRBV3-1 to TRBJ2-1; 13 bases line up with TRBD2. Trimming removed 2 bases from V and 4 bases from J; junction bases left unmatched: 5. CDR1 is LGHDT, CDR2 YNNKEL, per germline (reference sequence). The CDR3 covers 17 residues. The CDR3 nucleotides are TGTGCCAGCAGCCAAACTAGCGGGAGGGGAAGGTACAATGAGCAGTTCTTC. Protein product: CASSQTSGRGRYNEQFF.

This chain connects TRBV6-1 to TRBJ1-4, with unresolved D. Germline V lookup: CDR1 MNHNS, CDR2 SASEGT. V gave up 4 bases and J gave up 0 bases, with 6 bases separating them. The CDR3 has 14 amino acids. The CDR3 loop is CASSGGPTNEKLFF. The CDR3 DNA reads TGTGCCAGCAGTGGTGGGCCAACTAATGAAAAACTGTTTTTT.

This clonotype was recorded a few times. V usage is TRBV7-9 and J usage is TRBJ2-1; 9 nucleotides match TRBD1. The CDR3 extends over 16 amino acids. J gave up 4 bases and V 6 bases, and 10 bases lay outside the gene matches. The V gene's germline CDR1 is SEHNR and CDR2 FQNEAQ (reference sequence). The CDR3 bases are TGTGCCAGCAGGCCAATTTTGGACAGGGGATACAATGAGCAGTTCTTC. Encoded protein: CASRPILDRGYNEQFF.

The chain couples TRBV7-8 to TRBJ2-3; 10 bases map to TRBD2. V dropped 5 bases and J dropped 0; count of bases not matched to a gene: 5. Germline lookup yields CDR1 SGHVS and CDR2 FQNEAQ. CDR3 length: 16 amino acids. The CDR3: CASSPHSGGSTDTQYF. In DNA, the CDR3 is TGTGCCAGCAGCCCCCATAGCGGGGGGAGCACAGATACGCAGTATTTT.

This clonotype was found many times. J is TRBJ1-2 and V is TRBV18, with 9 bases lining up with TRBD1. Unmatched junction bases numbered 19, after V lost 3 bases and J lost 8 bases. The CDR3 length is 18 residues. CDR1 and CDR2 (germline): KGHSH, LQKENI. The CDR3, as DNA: TGTGCCAGCTCACCTCTCCGTCGGACAGGGGTGGGGCTATCAGGCTACACCTTC. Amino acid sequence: CASSPLRRTGVGLSGYTF.

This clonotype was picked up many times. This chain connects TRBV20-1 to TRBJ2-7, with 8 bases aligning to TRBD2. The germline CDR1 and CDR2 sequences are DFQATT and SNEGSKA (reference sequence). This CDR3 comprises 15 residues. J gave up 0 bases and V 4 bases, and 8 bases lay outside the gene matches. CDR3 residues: CSATSAGTSSYEQYF. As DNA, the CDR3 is TGCAGTGCTACCTCAGCCGGGACTAGCTCCTACGAGCAGTACTTC.

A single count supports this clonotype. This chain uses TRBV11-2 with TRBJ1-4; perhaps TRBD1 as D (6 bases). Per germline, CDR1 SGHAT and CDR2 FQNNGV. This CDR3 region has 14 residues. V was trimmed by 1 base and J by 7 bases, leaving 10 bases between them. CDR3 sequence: CASSLGGGSEKLFF. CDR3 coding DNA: TGTGCCAGCAGCTTAGGAGGGGGGAGTGAAAAACTGTTTTTT.

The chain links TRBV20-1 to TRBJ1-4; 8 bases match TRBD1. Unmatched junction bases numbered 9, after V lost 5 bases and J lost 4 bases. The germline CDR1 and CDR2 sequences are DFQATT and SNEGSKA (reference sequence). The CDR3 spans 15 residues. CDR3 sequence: CSAPRHRGGNEKLFF. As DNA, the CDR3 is TGCAGTGCTCCCCGACACAGGGGGGGTAATGAAAAACTGTTTTTT.

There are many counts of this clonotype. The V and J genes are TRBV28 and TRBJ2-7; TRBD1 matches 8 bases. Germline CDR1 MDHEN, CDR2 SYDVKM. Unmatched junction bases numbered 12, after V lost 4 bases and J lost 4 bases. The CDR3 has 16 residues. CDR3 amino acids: CASSSSLAGGAYEQYF. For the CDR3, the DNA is TGTGCCAGCAGTTCTTCTCTCGCAGGGGGCGCGTACGAGCAGTACTTC.

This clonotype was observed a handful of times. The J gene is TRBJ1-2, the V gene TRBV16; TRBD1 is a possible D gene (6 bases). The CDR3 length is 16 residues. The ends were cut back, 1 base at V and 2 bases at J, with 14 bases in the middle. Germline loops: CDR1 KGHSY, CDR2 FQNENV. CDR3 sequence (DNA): TGTGCCAGCAGCCAATTCCGGACAGTAACGAACTATGGCTACACCTTC. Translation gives CASSQFRTVTNYGYTF.

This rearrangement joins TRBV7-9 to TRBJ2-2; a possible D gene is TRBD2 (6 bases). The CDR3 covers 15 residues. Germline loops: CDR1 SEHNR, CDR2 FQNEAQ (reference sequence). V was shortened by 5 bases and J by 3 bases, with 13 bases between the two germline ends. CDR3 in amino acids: CASSPGAGHTGELFF. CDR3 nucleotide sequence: TGTGCCAGCAGCCCCGGGGCGGGGCACACCGGGGAGCTGTTTTTT.

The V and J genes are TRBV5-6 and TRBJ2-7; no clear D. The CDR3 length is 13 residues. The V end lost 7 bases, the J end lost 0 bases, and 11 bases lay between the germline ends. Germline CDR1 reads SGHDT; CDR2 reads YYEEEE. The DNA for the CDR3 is TGTGCCAGCCAAAGCCCGAGCTCCTACGAGCAGTACTTC. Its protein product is CASQSPSSYEQYF.

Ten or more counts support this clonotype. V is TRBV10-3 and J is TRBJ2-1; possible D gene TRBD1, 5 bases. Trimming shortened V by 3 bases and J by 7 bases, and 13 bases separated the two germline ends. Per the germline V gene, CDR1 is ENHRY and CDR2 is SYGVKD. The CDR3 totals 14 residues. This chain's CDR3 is CAISDGRVRNEQFF. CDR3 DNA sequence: TGTGCCATCAGTGACGGCAGGGTAAGGAATGAGCAGTTCTTC.

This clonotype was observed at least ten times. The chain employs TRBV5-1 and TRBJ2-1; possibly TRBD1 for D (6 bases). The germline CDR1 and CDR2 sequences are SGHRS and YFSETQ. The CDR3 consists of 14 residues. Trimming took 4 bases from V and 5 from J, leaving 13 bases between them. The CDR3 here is CASSQGGMDNEQFF. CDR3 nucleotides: TGCGCCAGCAGCCAAGGGGGAATGGACAATGAGCAGTTCTTC.

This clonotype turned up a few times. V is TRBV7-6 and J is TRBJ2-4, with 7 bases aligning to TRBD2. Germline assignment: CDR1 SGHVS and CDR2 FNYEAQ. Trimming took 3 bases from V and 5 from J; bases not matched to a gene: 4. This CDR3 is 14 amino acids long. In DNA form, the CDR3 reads TGTGCCAGCAGCTTGGGGGGACTACAAAACATTCAGTACTTC. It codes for CASSLGGLQNIQYF.

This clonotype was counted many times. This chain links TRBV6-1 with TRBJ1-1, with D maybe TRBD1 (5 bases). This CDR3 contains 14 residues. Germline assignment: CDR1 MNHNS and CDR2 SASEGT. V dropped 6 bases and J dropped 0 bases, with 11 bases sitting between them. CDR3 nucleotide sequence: TGTGCCAGCAGGCGGGGCGAAGTGAACACTGAAGCTTTCTTT. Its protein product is CASRRGEVNTEAFF.

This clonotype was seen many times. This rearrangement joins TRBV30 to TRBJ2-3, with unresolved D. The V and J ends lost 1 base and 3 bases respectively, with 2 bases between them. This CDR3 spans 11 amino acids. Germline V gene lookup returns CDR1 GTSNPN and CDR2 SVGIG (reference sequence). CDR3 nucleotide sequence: TGTGCCTGGAGTGGGACAGATACGCAGTATTTT. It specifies CAWSGTDTQYF. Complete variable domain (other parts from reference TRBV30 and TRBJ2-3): SQTIHQWPATLVQPVGSPLSLECTVEGTSNPNLYWYRQAAGRGLQLLFYSVGIGQISSEVPQNLSASRPQDRQFILSSKKLLLSDSGFYLCAWSGTDTQYFGPGTRLTVL.

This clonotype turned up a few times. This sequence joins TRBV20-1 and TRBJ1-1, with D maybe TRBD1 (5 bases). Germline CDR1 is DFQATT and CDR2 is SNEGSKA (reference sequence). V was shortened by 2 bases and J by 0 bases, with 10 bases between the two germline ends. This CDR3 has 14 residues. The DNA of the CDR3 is TGCAGTGCTAGATCTAGGGGCATGAACACTGAAGCTTTCTTT. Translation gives CSARSRGMNTEAFF.

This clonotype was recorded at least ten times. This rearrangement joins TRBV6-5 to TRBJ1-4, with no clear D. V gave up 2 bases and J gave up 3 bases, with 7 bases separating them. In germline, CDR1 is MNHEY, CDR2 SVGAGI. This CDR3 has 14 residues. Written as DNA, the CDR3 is TGTGCCAGCAGTTACGAGCGGTCTAATGAAAAACTGTTTTTT. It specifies CASSYERSNEKLFF.

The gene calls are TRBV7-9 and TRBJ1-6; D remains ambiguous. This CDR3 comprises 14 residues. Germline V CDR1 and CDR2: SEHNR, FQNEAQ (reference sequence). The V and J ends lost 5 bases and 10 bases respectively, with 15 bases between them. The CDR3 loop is CASSPNPFGSPLHF. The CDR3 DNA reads TGTGCCAGCAGCCCGAATCCCTTTGGGTCACCCCTCCACTTT.

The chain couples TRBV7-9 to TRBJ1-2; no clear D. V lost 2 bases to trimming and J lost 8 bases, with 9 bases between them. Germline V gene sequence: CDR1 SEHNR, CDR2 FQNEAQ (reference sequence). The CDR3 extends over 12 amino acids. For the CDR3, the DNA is TGTGCCAGCAGCTTATCCTATGGGGGCTACACCTTC. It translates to CASSLSYGGYTF. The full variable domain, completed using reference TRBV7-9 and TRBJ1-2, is DTGVSQNPRHKITKRGQNVTFRCDPISEHNRLYWYRQTLGQGPEFLTYFQNEAQLEKSRLLSDRFSAERPKGSFSTLEIQRTEQGDSAMYLCASSLSYGGYTFGSGTRLTVV.

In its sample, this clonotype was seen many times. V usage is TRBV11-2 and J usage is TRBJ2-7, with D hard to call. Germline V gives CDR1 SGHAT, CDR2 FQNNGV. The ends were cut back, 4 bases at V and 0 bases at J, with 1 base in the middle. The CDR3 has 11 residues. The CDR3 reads CASSSSYEQYV. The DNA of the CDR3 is TGTGCCAGCAGCTCCTCCTACGAGCAGTACGTC.

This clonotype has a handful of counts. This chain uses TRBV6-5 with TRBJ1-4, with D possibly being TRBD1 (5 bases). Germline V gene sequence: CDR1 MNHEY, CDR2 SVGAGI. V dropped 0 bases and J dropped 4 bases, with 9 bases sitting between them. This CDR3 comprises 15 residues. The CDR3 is CASSYSGALNEKLFF. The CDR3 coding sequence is TGTGCCAGCAGTTACTCAGGGGCGCTTAATGAAAAACTGTTTTTT.

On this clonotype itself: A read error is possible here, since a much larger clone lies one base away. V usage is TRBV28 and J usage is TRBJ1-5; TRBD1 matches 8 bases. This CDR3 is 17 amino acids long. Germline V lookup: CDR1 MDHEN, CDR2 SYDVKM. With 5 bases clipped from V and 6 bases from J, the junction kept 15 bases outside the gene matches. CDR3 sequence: CASSLLPGAGGRQPQHF. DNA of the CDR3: TGTGCCAGCAGTCTCCTCCCCGGGGCAGGGGGCCGTCAGCCCCAGCATTTT.

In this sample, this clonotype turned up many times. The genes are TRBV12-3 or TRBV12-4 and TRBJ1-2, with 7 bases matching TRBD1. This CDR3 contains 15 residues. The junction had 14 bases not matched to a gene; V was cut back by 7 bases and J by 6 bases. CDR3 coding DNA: TGTGCCAGCACCCTACACGACAGGGCGCGAGATGGCTACACCTTC. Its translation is CASTLHDRARDGYTF.

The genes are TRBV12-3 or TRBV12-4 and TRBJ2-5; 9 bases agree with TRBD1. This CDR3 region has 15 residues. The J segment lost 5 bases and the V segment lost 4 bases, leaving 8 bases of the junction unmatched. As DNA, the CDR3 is TGTGCCAGCAGTTCCTTGGACAGGGGAGAGGAGACCCAGTACTTC. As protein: CASSSLDRGEETQYF.

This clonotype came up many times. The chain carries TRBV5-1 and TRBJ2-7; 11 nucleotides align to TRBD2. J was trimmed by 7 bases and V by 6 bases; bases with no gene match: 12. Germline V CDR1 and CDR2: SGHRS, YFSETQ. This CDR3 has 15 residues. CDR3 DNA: TGCGCCAGCAAGCTCGGACTAGCGGGCCTCGGGGAGCAGTACTTC. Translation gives CASKLGLAGLGEQYF.